This T cell receptor (beta chain) was retrieved from a study of shared clonotypes between healthy human individuals. The study's findings and limits: Larger estimated richness was generally recorded for naive subsets relative to memory subsets. Generation probabilities of non-shared clonotypes were lower (relative to those shared by all four donors). Incomplete sequencing of sorted subsets was indicated by rarefaction despite large depth.

About this clone itself: Its antigen is unknown.

HIV-negative, healthy adults without recent acute infections or vaccinations were the donors. Per the germline V gene, CDR1 is SNHLY and CDR2 is FYNNEI. The CDR3 runs to 15 residues. V lost 6 bases, J lost 5 bases, and 20 bases lay in between. Only in-frame clones appear in the TCRdb table, and some are missing; sequencing was by immunoSEQ multiplex PCR. Of 2 million to 2.5 million clones listed, roughly 96% are singletons. This TCR derives from a man in his late teens or twenties in good health. Source material: naive CD4+ T cells sorted from blood. Subset specified: CD45RA+ positively selected. The rearrangement uses TRBV2 and TRBJ2-7; perhaps TRBD1 as D (6 bases). CDR3 protein: CASSPRPDRLHEQYF. The CDR3 region has the DNA TGTGCCAGCAGCCCCCGCCCGGACAGACTCCACGAGCAGTACTTC.